The entry below gives a single TCR beta chain sequence along with its context. Germline V gene lookup returns CDR1 SGHDT and CDR2 YYEEEE. The CDR3 sequence is 13 residues long. Trimming cost V 4 bases and J 4 bases, with 12 bases left between them. This sample is drawn from a study of cytomegalovirus exposure and HLA in healthy donors. PCR used 60 Vbeta primers and 13 Jbeta primers. Profiling relied on immunoSEQ multiplex PCR, and the TCRdb table lists in-frame clones only, not all of them. The sample gives approximately 100,000 clones, roughly 84% of which show up once; 0.9% to 1.5% is in the top ten.

Sequenced: PBMCs. The V call is TRBV5-6, the J call TRBJ2-7; possible D gene TRBD2, 6 bases. This TCR derives from a woman aged 18-30 years in good health and CMV-seronegative. The CDR3 loop is CASSRGTQYEQYF. As DNA, the CDR3 is TGTGCCAGCAGCCGGGGGACGCAGTACGAGCAGTACTTC.